This TCR beta chain was documented in a study of CD8+CD57+ T cells in acquired aplastic anemia. Study at large: DNA per sorted CD4+ or CD8+ sample ranged roughly 0.19 to 30 ug, averaging approximately 3.3 ug.

Using genomic DNA as the template, TCR beta VDJ and CDR3 profiling was carried out. MiXCR, applied by TCRdb to the reads, yields one record per CDR3 protein. Of roughly 420,000 distinct CDR3 sequences in the sample, approximately 70% were seen once. Between the trimmed V and J ends, which lost 3 bases and 1 base, there was a span of 9 bases. This CDR3 comprises 14 residues. Sequences were obtained from sorted CD4+, CD8+, or CD8+CD57+ T cells (not recorded which) from PBMCs. This TCR derives from a human donor in good health, serving as a control. The gene calls are TRBV12-3 or TRBV12-4 and TRBJ1-1; D gene ambiguous. In DNA, the CDR3 is TGTGCCAGCAGTTTGGACCACCGGAACACTGAAGCTTTCTTT. Its protein is CASSLDHRNTEAFF.